This record looks at one TCR beta chain sequence and its context. These data are taken from a study of cytomegalovirus exposure and HLA in healthy donors. Amplification used 60 Vbeta primers and 13 Jbeta primers. This table comes from immunoSEQ multiplex PCR, and its TCRdb copy is limited to in-frame clones, with some not included. The sample lists about 52,000 clones, approximately 52% occurring once. V was pared by 2 bases and J by 2 bases, with 4 bases of the junction left unmatched. The germline V gene has CDR1 GTSNPN and CDR2 SVGIG (reference sequence). This CDR3 region has 14 residues. The chain uses TRBV30 and TRBJ2-3; TRBD2 matches at 7 bases. The clonotype was recovered from a human donor in good health. Material: PBMCs. The CDR3 sequence: CAWSPLAVTDTQYF. In DNA, the CDR3 is TGTGCCTGGAGTCCCCTAGCGGTCACAGATACGCAGTATTTT. The full variable domain, its missing parts supplied by reference TRBV30 and TRBJ2-3, is SQTIHQWPATLVQPVGSPLSLECTVEGTSNPNLYWYRQAAGRGLQLLFYSVGIGQISSEVPQNLSASRPQDRQFILSSKKLLLSDSGFYLCAWSPLAVTDTQYFGPGTRLTVL.